This note documents a single T cell receptor beta chain sequence. CDR3 size: 13 residues. Germline V gives CDR1 SGHDT, CDR2 YYEEEE. The germline V and J ends were trimmed by 6 bases and 6 bases, with 15 bases remaining between them. The data derive from a study of blood T cell repertoires in COVID-19. Clones were read by immunoSEQ multiplex PCR, and TCRdb kept only the in-frame ones, dropping some. Of 140,000 to 150,000 clones detected, less than 90% appear once; the ten largest clones hold roughly two fifths. The receptor's source is a human donor in a cohort sampled during active COVID-19. The rearrangement links TRBV5-6 to TRBJ1-2; a weak D match, TRBD1 (6 bases). The sample was peripheral blood. CDR3 amino acids: CASIWGGEDGYTF. As DNA, the CDR3 is TGTGCCAGCATCTGGGGGGGCGAGGATGGCTACACCTTC.